This T cell receptor (beta chain) was found in a study of cytomegalovirus exposure and HLA in healthy donors. On the study more broadly: It was reported in a later analysis that the same platform had been used for the 120 or so validation repertoires as for the roughly 710 first-cohort repertoires. General study findings and limits: CMV antigen specificity was confirmed in vitro for three CMV-associated chains. Rarity held for most TCR sequences, but there were some public TCRs that occurred in many donors. Reports indicated that the classifier achieved high specificity and sensitivity in diagnosing cytomegalovirus status.

V gave up 6 bases and J gave up 8 bases, with 14 bases separating them. CDR1 and CDR2 from the germline V gene are MNHNY and SVGAGI (reference sequence). CDR3 length equals 12 residues. Only in-frame clones appear in the TCRdb table, and some are missing; sequencing was by immunoSEQ multiplex PCR. The sample lists 150,000 to 200,000 clones; roughly 96% were seen once. As regards this clone: As yet, its antigen is unknown.

The specimen sequenced was PBMCs. The chain links TRBV6-6 to TRBJ2-7, with a tentative D call TRBD1 (6 bases). The receptor's source is a woman under 30 in good health and CMV-seronegative. The chain's CDR3 is CASRSGTRKQYF. CDR3 nucleotide sequence: TGTGCCAGCAGATCCGGGACAAGGAAGCAGTACTTC.